These T cell receptor beta chains were read from a single sample in a study of post-analysis software for immune sequencing data. One entry per CDR3 protein results from TCRdb running MiXCR on the PCR reads. Of more than 450,000 distinct CDR3 sequences listed, 44% are singletons. Sequencing used blood. These receptors were taken from a girl between 5 and 17 years old with multiple sclerosis. The CDR3 runs from the conserved cysteine through the conserved F or W. A D gene is named only where the DNA matches it firmly. The size entry is marked missing in some rows and otherwise reads once, few, many or a size class.

v_gene	d_gene	j_gene	abundance	CDR3nt	CDR3aa
TRBV12-3/TRBV12-4	TRBD1	TRBJ2-5	-	TGTGCCAGCAGTTTGGGACAGCGAGAGACCCAGTACTTC	CASSLGQRETQYF
TRBV24-1	-	TRBJ1-2	-	TGTGCCACCAGTGATCCCGGGACGGGTGGCTACACCTTC	CATSDPGTGGYTF
TRBV6-5	-	TRBJ2-7	many	TGTGCCAGCAGTTACAAAATTCGGACCGAGCAGTACTTC	CASSYKIRTEQYF
TRBV4-1	-	TRBJ2-3	few	TGCGCCAGCAGCCCGGAGGGGGTCGCGCAGTATTTT	CASSPEGVAQYF
TRBV6-5	TRBD2	TRBJ2-1	-	TGTGCCAGCATTCCTCGGGGGGCGGGGGGCGGCTCCTACAATGAGCAGTTCTTC	CASIPRGAGGGSYNEQFF
TRBV24-1	-	TRBJ2-5	-	TGTGCCACCAGTCCCGACAGCCAAGAGACCCAGTACTTC	CATSPDSQETQYF
TRBV7-9	-	TRBJ2-7	-	TGTGCCAGCAGCCCAGTTCAGGGATTGGGCGAGCAGTACTTC	CASSPVQGLGEQYF
TRBV5-1	TRBD1	TRBJ1-2	-	TGCGCCAGCAGCTCCTCCGACAGGGGCTATGGCTACACCTTC	CASSSSDRGYGYTF
TRBV7-2	-	TRBJ2-7	few	TGTGCCAGCAGCTCTGACTTCTACGAGCAGTACTTC	CASSSDFYEQYF
TRBV25-1	-	TRBJ2-7	few	TGTGCCAGCAGTGAAGTACAGGTCAACGAGCAGTACTTC	CASSEVQVNEQYF
TRBV6-6	-	TRBJ1-2	few	TGTGCCAGCAGTTCCGGGCCGGACTATGGCTACACCTTC	CASSSGPDYGYTF
TRBV7-2	TRBD2	TRBJ2-3	few	TGTGCCAGCAGCTTAGACTCACTAGCGGGATACACAGATACGCAGTATTTT	CASSLDSLAGYTDTQYF
TRBV7-3	-	TRBJ2-3	-	TGTGCCAGCAGCCCCCTTGGGGGGGGGCCCTCAGATACGCAGTATTTT	CASSPLGGGPSDTQYF
TRBV9	-	TRBJ1-6	-	TGTGCCAGCAGCCCAGAGGGGGGGTCACCCCTCCACTTT	CASSPEGGSPLHF
TRBV27	TRBD2	TRBJ2-3	-	TGTGCCAGCAGTTCCTCGGGACTAGCGGGGAACACAGATACGCAGTATTTT	CASSSSGLAGNTDTQYF
TRBV13	-	TRBJ2-3	-	TGTGCCAGCAGCCCCCTCGGGACCACAGATACGCAGTATTTT	CASSPLGTTDTQYF
TRBV20-1	-	TRBJ2-1	few	TGCGGTGCCAAACTGGCGGGGGCCGACCATGAGCAGTTCTTC	CGAKLAGADHEQFF
TRBV6-6	TRBD2	TRBJ2-7	-	TGTGCCAGCACCACGGGACTAGGATTGCGATACGAGCAGTACTTC	CASTTGLGLRYEQYF
TRBV7-3	TRBD1	TRBJ2-7	-	TGTGCCAGCAGTTTGGGGACAGGTTATACCTACGAGCAGTACTTC	CASSLGTGYTYEQYF
TRBV29-1	TRBD1	TRBJ2-7	-	TGCAGCGTTGAGGGACAGGGGGACTACGAGCAGTACTTC	CSVEGQGDYEQYF
TRBV20-1	-	TRBJ2-7	few	TGCAGTGCCACGACGGTTTACGAGCAGTACTTC	CSATTVYEQYF
TRBV10-3	-	TRBJ2-3	-	TGTGCCATCAGTGAGTCGACCGCGATGAGCACAGATACGCAGTATTTT	CAISESTAMSTDTQYF
TRBV7-9	TRBD1	TRBJ2-3	-	TGTGCCAGCAGCTATCGGACAGGGGGCTCAGATACGCAGTATTTT	CASSYRTGGSDTQYF
TRBV20-1	TRBD2	TRBJ2-1	-	TGCAGTTCCGCACGGGGGGACTCCTACAATGAGCAGTTCTTC	CSSARGDSYNEQFF
TRBV6-2/TRBV6-3	TRBD2	TRBJ2-1	-	TGTGCCAGCACGAGCGGGAGAGTCGTCTACAATGAGCAGTTCTTC	CASTSGRVVYNEQFF
TRBV7-3	TRBD1	TRBJ2-3	few	TGTGCCAGCAGCAGTGGACAGGGTCAAGTCACAGATACGCAGTATTTT	CASSSGQGQVTDTQYF
TRBV20-1	TRBD2	TRBJ2-5	few	TGCAGTGCTAGAGTGGTAGCGGGAGTGGTGCGCGAGACCCAGTACTTC	CSARVVAGVVRETQYF
TRBV27	TRBD1	TRBJ1-4	-	TGTGCCAGCAGTTTGTCCCGGGACAGGGGAGATGAAAAACTGTTTTTT	CASSLSRDRGDEKLFF
TRBV4-2	-	TRBJ2-7	few	TGTGCCAGCAGCCAAGTTGCGGGGACCGATTACGAGCAGTACTTC	CASSQVAGTDYEQYF
TRBV29-1	-	TRBJ2-5	-	TGCAGCGTTCGGGGGGCCCGCGGGGAGCAGTACTTC	CSVRGARGEQYF
TRBV2	-	TRBJ1-1	-	TGTGCCAGCAGTGAACAGGGCGAAGGGACTGAAGCTTTCTTT	CASSEQGEGTEAFF
TRBV10-2	TRBD1	TRBJ2-7	few	TGCGCCAGCAGTGACACAGGGGGAGTCTACGAGCAGTACTTC	CASSDTGGVYEQYF
TRBV10-3	TRBD2	TRBJ2-1	many	TGTGCCATCAGCGGACTAGCGCTATACAATGAGCAGTTCTTC	CAISGLALYNEQFF
TRBV5-1	-	TRBJ1-1	once	TGCGCCAGCAGCTTGGGTGGGGGCTCATCTGAAGCTTTCTTT	CASSLGGGSSEAFF
TRBV6-5	-	TRBJ1-2	once	TGTGCCAGCAGTTACCAGCTCGAACACGGGAACTATGGCTACACCTTC	CASSYQLEHGNYGYTF
TRBV29-1	-	TRBJ2-2	-	TGCAGCGTTGAAGATCGGGACGCTTTGAACACCGGGGAGCTGTTTTTT	CSVEDRDALNTGELFF
TRBV12-3/TRBV12-4	TRBD1	TRBJ2-7	many	TGTGCCAGCAGACCTGGACAGGGGGCCTACGAGCAGTACTTC	CASRPGQGAYEQYF
TRBV4-2	TRBD2	TRBJ2-5	-	TGTGCCAGCAGCCAAGATAAGCGGGGGAAGCAGTACTTC	CASSQDKRGKQYF
TRBV3-1	-	TRBJ1-2	-	TGTGCCAGCAGCCAGGGCCCCAAGGGAAACTATGGCTACACCTTC	CASSQGPKGNYGYTF
TRBV5-1	-	TRBJ1-1	-	TGCGCCAGCAGCTCGGCGGGAAGTGGCGAAGCTTTCTTT	CASSSAGSGEAFF
TRBV2	TRBD1	TRBJ2-7	-	TGTGCCAGCGGGGGACAGGGGTTCTACGAGCAGTACTTC	CASGGQGFYEQYF
TRBV12-3/TRBV12-4	-	TRBJ2-4	few	TGTGCCAGCAGTTCAATCCTAGGCTTAGCCAAAAACATTCAGTACTTC	CASSSILGLAKNIQYF
TRBV20-1	TRBD2	TRBJ2-1	-	TGCAGTGCTCTCCCGACTAGCGGGATTTCCTACAATGAGCAGTTCTTC	CSALPTSGISYNEQFF
TRBV6-5	-	TRBJ2-7	-	TGTGCCAGCAGTTACCCGGGACCATACAATGAGCAGTACTTC	CASSYPGPYNEQYF